These 32 T cell receptor beta chains were sequenced from one sample in a study of early T cells in non-severe SARS-CoV-2 infection. TCRdb analysed the 5' RACE reads with MiXCR anew, one entry per CDR3 protein. The sample lists 25,000 to 30,000 distinct CDR3 sequences; less than 4.5% were seen once. Sequencing was performed on whole blood. Receptor source: an adult who was a healthcare worker with PCR-confirmed SARS-CoV-2 infection or an uninfected control (not recorded which).

This clonotype was counted many times. CDR3 sequence (DNA): TGTGCCAGCAGTCTAGGTGGCACCCACACCGGGGAGCTGTTTTTT. It is translated as CASSLGGTHTGELFF. The V and J genes are TRBV3-1 and TRBJ2-2; D gene uncertain. V lost 6 bases and J 3 bases, leaving 14 bases between the germline ends. Germline assignment: CDR1 LGHDT and CDR2 YNNKEL (reference sequence). The CDR3 extends over 15 amino acids.

This clonotype was counted many times. The chain links TRBV10-3 to TRBJ2-3; perhaps TRBD2 as D (6 bases). V was pared by 0 bases and J by 5 bases, with 9 bases between. This CDR3 spans 14 amino acids. In germline, CDR1 is ENHRY, CDR2 SYGVKD. The CDR3 protein is CAISESGGIDTQYF. Here the CDR3 DNA reads TGTGCCATCAGTGAGTCAGGAGGGATAGATACGCAGTATTTT.

By proportion, this clonotype is medium-sized (0.01 to 0.1%). The gene calls are TRBV4-1 and TRBJ2-3; D unclear. The CDR3 contains 14 residues. The germline CDR1 and CDR2 sequences are MGHRA and YSYEKL. Between the trimmed V and J ends, which lost 0 bases and 1 base, there was a span of 5 bases. CDR3 bases: TGCGCCAGCAGCCAAGATCCCGGCACAGATACGCAGTATTTT. Translating it yields CASSQDPGTDTQYF.

This clonotype was detected ten times or more. The chain links TRBV6-2 or TRBV6-3 to TRBJ2-4, with 10 bases aligning to TRBD1. This CDR3 comprises 13 residues. V gave up 5 bases and J gave up 8 bases; unmatched junction bases: 3. Germline CDR1 MNHEY, CDR2 SVGEGT. The CDR3 region has the DNA TGTGCCAGCAGTGCCGGGACAGGGGACATTCAGTACTTC. Translated: CASSAGTGDIQYF.

This clonotype was counted ten times or more. V is TRBV20-1 and J is TRBJ2-6, with 9 bases lining up with TRBD2. The CDR3 runs to 16 residues. Germline CDR1 DFQATT, CDR2 SNEGSKA (reference sequence). The V gene end was trimmed by 3 bases and the J gene end by 0 bases; junction bases not matched to a gene: 3. In DNA form, the CDR3 reads TGCAGTGCTAGTCTAGCGGGACACTCTGGGGCCAACGTCCTGACTTTC. Amino acids: CSASLAGHSGANVLTF.

This clonotype appeared many times. The chain links TRBV4-2 to TRBJ2-5; 8 bases are shared with TRBD1. This CDR3 spans 15 amino acids. V lost 6 bases, J lost 3 bases, and 9 bases stayed unmatched. Germline CDR1 and CDR2: LGHNA and YNFKEQ. CDR3 DNA sequence: TGTGCCAGCAGTCTAACAGGGGGTACTGAAGAGACCCAGTACTTC. Protein: CASSLTGGTEETQYF.

This clonotype has ten or more counts. This chain uses TRBV5-1 with TRBJ2-5; D is undetermined. Looked up from germline, CDR1 is SGHRS and CDR2 is YFSETQ. V gave up 0 bases and J gave up 6 bases, with 9 bases separating them. The CDR3 length is 13 residues. CDR3: CASSLDSRKTQYF. Here the CDR3 DNA reads TGCGCCAGCAGCTTGGATTCTCGGAAGACCCAGTACTTC.

The chain has TRBV12-3 or TRBV12-4 and TRBJ1-1, with TRBD1 as a possible D gene (5 bases). V was cut by 5 bases and J by 1 base, with 14 bases left in between. The CDR3 has 15 amino acids. Written as DNA, the CDR3 is TGTGCCAGCAGTCCCGGGACCGCCGGGAACACTGAAGCTTTCTTT. Translating gives CASSPGTAGNTEAFF.

Ten or more counts support this clonotype. The chain couples TRBV4-3 to TRBJ1-2; D is unresolved. Trimming took off 1 base at V and 0 bases at J, with 6 bases between the two ends. CDR1 and CDR2 (germline): LGHNA, YSLEER. This CDR3 has 14 amino acids. The CDR3 sequence: CASSQGDANYGYTF. The CDR3 bases are TGCGCCAGCAGCCAAGGAGATGCTAACTATGGCTACACCTTC.

This clonotype was picked up many times. CDR3 in amino acids: CATSGSYGYTF. The CDR3 DNA follows: TGTGCCACCAGTGGCTCCTATGGCTACACCTTC. V gene TRBV24-1 combines with J gene TRBJ1-2; D is unclear. Germline CDR1 KGHDR, CDR2 SFDVKD. The CDR3 spans 11 residues. Trimming left V 5 bases short and J 4 bases short, with 4 bases between.

This clonotype appeared many times. The genes are TRBV7-9 and TRBJ1-1, with 9 bases lining up with TRBD1. The CDR3 has 15 amino acids. The V and J ends lost 1 base and 7 bases, in that order; junction bases with no gene match: 7. The germline V gene encodes CDR1 SEHNR and CDR2 FQNEAQ (reference sequence). CDR3 coding DNA: TGTGCCAGCAGCTTAGATCTGCCGACAGGGGGTGAAGCTTTCTTT. This gives the protein CASSLDLPTGGEAFF.

This clonotype was detected only a few times. The rearrangement uses TRBV6-5 and TRBJ1-1, with D possibly TRBD1 on 5 matching bases. CDR3 length equals 13 residues. Germline lookup yields CDR1 MNHEY and CDR2 SVGAGI. Between the trimmed V and J ends, which lost 2 bases and 2 bases, there was a span of 6 bases. The CDR3 nucleotides are TGTGCCAGCAGTTACCGGGACAACACTGAAGCTTTCTTT. Translating gives CASSYRDNTEAFF.

This clonotype was counted ten times or more. This chain joins TRBV10-3 and TRBJ2-1, with 13 bases lining up with TRBD2. Trimming removed 7 bases from V and 8 bases from J; junction bases left unmatched: 8. The CDR3 contains 15 residues. Germline V gene lookup returns CDR1 ENHRY and CDR2 SYGVKD. The CDR3 is CAIMAGLAGVDEQFF. CDR3 DNA: TGTGCCATCATGGCCGGACTAGCGGGAGTAGATGAGCAGTTCTTC.

This clonotype was counted at least ten times. CDR3 DNA sequence: TGCAGTGCTAGGGACAGTACCTATGGCTACACCTTC. Its protein product is CSARDSTYGYTF. The V and J genes are TRBV20-1 and TRBJ1-2, with D perhaps matching TRBD1 (6 bases). Germline V gene lookup returns CDR1 DFQATT and CDR2 SNEGSKA (reference sequence). Deletions cut 3 bases from V and 4 bases from J, with 9 bases between. The CDR3 runs to 12 residues.

This clonotype occurred many times. The V call is TRBV4-1, the J call TRBJ2-1; 8 bases align to TRBD1. CDR1 and CDR2 from the germline V gene are MGHRA and YSYEKL. CDR3 length equals 17 residues. With V trimmed by 0 bases and J by 5 bases, 9 bases remained unmatched. The CDR3 DNA reads as TGCGCCAGCAGCCAAGATGGGGGCGGGACAGGTGACAATGAGCAGTTCTTC. The encoded protein is CASSQDGGGTGDNEQFF.

This chain links TRBV5-4 with TRBJ2-3; D uncertain. The V end lost 6 bases, the J end lost 4 bases, and 12 bases lay between the germline ends. The CDR3 consists of 13 residues. The germline V gene encodes CDR1 SGHNT and CDR2 YYREEE (reference sequence). CDR3 protein: CASNGISADTQYF. DNA of the CDR3: TGTGCCAGCAACGGTATAAGCGCAGATACGCAGTATTTT.

This clonotype came up many times. V usage is TRBV5-5 and J usage is TRBJ2-5; D uncertain. Germline CDR1 reads SGHKS; CDR2 reads YYEKEE (reference sequence). The CDR3 runs to 16 residues. Deletions cut 0 bases from V and 1 base from J, with 13 bases between. Here the CDR3 DNA reads TGTGCCAGCAGCTTGGAGGCTTTTGGCCGCCAAGAGACCCAGTACTTC. Its protein is CASSLEAFGRQETQYF.

This clonotype was recorded at least ten times. The chain couples TRBV20-1 to TRBJ2-1; 11 bases are a match to TRBD2. V was pared by 2 bases and J by 3 bases, with 3 bases of the junction left unmatched. CDR3 length: 15 residues. CDR1 is DFQATT, CDR2 SNEGSKA, per germline (reference sequence). CDR3 sequence: CSARLAGGLYNEQFF. For the CDR3, the DNA is TGCAGTGCTAGACTAGCGGGAGGTCTCTACAATGAGCAGTTCTTC.

This clonotype was recorded many times. The rearrangement uses TRBV9 and TRBJ1-2; D might be TRBD1 (5 bases). V was trimmed by 4 bases and J by 2 bases, leaving 21 bases between them. Germline lookup yields CDR1 SGDLS and CDR2 YYNGEE. The CDR3 loop spans 17 amino acids. CDR3 coding DNA: TGTGCCAGCAGCCCCAGGACACGGGCAGACCCGAACTATGGCTACACCTTC. As protein: CASSPRTRADPNYGYTF.

This clonotype was counted at least ten times. The V call is TRBV7-2, the J call TRBJ2-2; 8 bases align to TRBD2. This CDR3 has 18 amino acids. Per the germline V gene, CDR1 is SGHTA and CDR2 is FQGNSA. V shed 0 bases and J 6 bases; nucleotides not matched to a gene: 12. The CDR3 here is CASSLALIAGSGSGELFF. The CDR3 DNA follows: TGTGCCAGCAGCTTAGCGTTGATAGCGGGATCTGGGTCCGGGGAGCTGTTTTTT.

This clonotype was picked up a small number of times. The rearrangement uses TRBV7-9 and TRBJ2-5; possibly TRBD1 for D (6 bases). With 0 bases removed from V and 4 bases from J, the gap between germline ends came to 9 bases. Germline V gene data show CDR1 as SEHNR and CDR2 as FQNEAQ (reference sequence). CDR3 size: 14 residues. CDR3 DNA: TGTGCCAGCAGCTTAGCAGGGGGTAGAGAGACCCAGTACTTC. Amino acids: CASSLAGGRETQYF.

This clonotype was detected ten times or more. The chain couples TRBV12-3 or TRBV12-4 to TRBJ1-1; no firm D call. The CDR3 totals 12 residues. The V end lost 6 bases, the J end lost 0 bases, and 5 bases lay between the germline ends. CDR3 region: CASRLLNTEAFF. For the CDR3, the DNA is TGTGCCAGCAGACTTTTGAACACTGAAGCTTTCTTT.

At least ten counts were recorded for this clonotype. The genes are TRBV6-1 and TRBJ2-3; TRBD1 matches 8 bases. The germline gives CDR1 MNHNS, CDR2 SASEGT. V trimming: 1 base; J trimming: 1 base; junction bases outside the gene matches: 13. The CDR3 extends over 19 amino acids. The CDR3 reads CASSEDPLRTGWRTDTQYF. The CDR3 nucleotides read TGTGCCAGCAGTGAAGACCCTCTCAGGACAGGGTGGCGCACAGATACGCAGTATTTT.

This clonotype was counted ten times or more. At one end, the junction sequence differs from germline, possibly due to a read error. The V call is TRBV7-7, the J call TRBJ2-5; 7 nucleotides align to TRBD2. The length of the CDR3 is 13 residues. Germline assignment: CDR1 SSHAT and CDR2 FNYEAQ (reference sequence). DNA of the CDR3: TGTGCTAGCAGCGTGGACGGGAGGGAGACCCAGTACTTC. This codes for CASSVDGRETQYF.

This clonotype has a count of ten or more. This chain joins TRBV15 and TRBJ2-1; no clear D gene. Per germline, CDR1 LNHNV and CDR2 YYDKDF (reference sequence). The CDR3 has 12 amino acids. Trimming shortened V by 1 base and J by 5 bases, and 3 bases separated the two germline ends. The DNA of the CDR3 is TGTGCCACCAGCAGAGGTGACAATGAGCAGTTCTTC. This codes for CATSRGDNEQFF.

This clonotype was recorded at least ten times. The chain recombines TRBV6-1 with TRBJ2-5; D is ambiguous. This CDR3 comprises 15 residues. Trimming removed 8 bases at V and 1 base at J, with 17 bases between. Germline CDR1 reads MNHNS; CDR2 reads SASEGT. The CDR3 loop is CASLWSGSRQETQYF. Written as DNA, the CDR3 is TGTGCCAGCCTGTGGTCAGGCAGTCGCCAAGAGACCCAGTACTTC.

This chain joins TRBV3-2 and TRBJ1-1. TRBV3-2 is recorded as a pseudogene. There are 14 residues in the CDR3. CDR3 protein: CASSQDEANTEAFF. CDR3 nucleotide sequence: TGTGCCAGCAGCCAAGATGAGGCGAACACTGAAGCTTTCTTT.

Ten or more counts support this clonotype. The chain links TRBV29-1 to TRBJ2-5; no clear D. Trimming stripped 3 bases from V and 2 bases from J, with 13 bases between. CDR1 SQVTM and CDR2 ANQGSEA come from the germline V gene. The CDR3 runs to 14 residues. The CDR3 here is CSVEEIPGQETQYF. The CDR3 coding sequence is TGCAGCGTTGAGGAGATTCCAGGACAAGAGACCCAGTACTTC.

This clonotype was found many times. The chain links TRBV7-6 to TRBJ2-1; 11 bases fit TRBD1. The ends lost 4 bases at V and 7 bases at J; junction bases unmatched: 6. Germline V lookup: CDR1 SGHVS, CDR2 FNYEAQ. There are 15 residues in the CDR3. The CDR3 loop is CASSSGQGARNEQFF. The CDR3 nucleotides read TGTGCCAGCAGCTCCGGACAGGGGGCGCGGAATGAGCAGTTCTTC.

Many counts were recorded for this clonotype. The gene calls are TRBV20-1 and TRBJ2-1; perhaps TRBD1 as D (5 bases). The CDR3 length is 15 residues. Looked up from germline, CDR1 is DFQATT and CDR2 is SNEGSKA (reference sequence). Trimming shortened V by 0 bases and J by 3 bases, and 12 bases separated the two germline ends. The CDR3, as DNA: TGCAGTGCTAGAGATTTGAACAGGAACTACAATGAGCAGTTCTTC. The encoded protein is CSARDLNRNYNEQFF.

Many counts were recorded for this clonotype. The rearrangement links TRBV29-1 to TRBJ2-1; D unclear. The CDR3 runs 12 residues. In germline, CDR1 is SQVTM, CDR2 ANQGSEA. V was clipped by 2 bases and J by 4 bases, with 6 bases between them. CDR3 in DNA: TGCAGCGTTGAAAAGGAGTACAATGAGCAGTTCTTC. This codes for CSVEKEYNEQFF.

At least ten counts were recorded for this clonotype. The chain uses TRBV2 and TRBJ2-7; D tentatively reads TRBD1 or TRBD2 (5 bases each). CDR1 is SNHLY and CDR2 is FYNNEI in the germline V gene. The V end was cut by 7 bases, the J end by 2 bases, with 15 bases between. This CDR3 is built from 14 residues. In DNA form, the CDR3 reads TGTGCCAGCAATACGAGGGGTCTTACCTACGAGCAGTACTTC. Amino acids: CASNTRGLTYEQYF.